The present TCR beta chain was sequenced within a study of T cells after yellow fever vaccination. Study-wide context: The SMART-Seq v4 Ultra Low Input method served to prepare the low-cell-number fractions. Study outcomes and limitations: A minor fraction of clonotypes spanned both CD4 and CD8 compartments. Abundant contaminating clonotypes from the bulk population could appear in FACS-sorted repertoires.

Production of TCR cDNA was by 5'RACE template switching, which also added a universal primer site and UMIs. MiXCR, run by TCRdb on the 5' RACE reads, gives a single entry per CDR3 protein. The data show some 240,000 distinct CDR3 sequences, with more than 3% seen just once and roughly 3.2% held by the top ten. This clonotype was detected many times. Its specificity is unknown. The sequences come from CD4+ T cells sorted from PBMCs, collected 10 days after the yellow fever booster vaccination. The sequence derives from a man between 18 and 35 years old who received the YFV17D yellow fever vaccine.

The CDR3 is CSARSLGSSGNTIYF. CDR3 DNA: TGCAGTGCTAGGTCCCTTGGAAGCTCTGGAAACACCATATATTTT. The chain uses TRBV20-1 and TRBJ1-3; D not resolved. The CDR3 is 15 amino acids. Trimming pared 3 bases from V and 0 bases from J, leaving 12 bases between. Germline V gives CDR1 DFQATT, CDR2 SNEGSKA (reference sequence).